The clone carrying this T cell receptor (beta chain) has only a few counts. This CDR3 has 12 amino acids. Germline V gene lookup returns CDR1 SGHRS and CDR2 YFSETQ. The junction had 4 bases not matched to a gene; V was cut back by 5 bases and J by 8 bases. A second PCR of about 7 to 12 cycles used a sample-barcoded 5' primer and a J-beta primer mix. TCRdb itself ran the 5' RACE reads through MiXCR, one entry per CDR3 protein. Of approximately 690,000 distinct CDR3 sequences in the sample, approximately 50% were seen once. These data belong to a study of blood T cells in healthy people across ages. The sequenced sample was blood. This receptor was identified in a man between 60 and 75 years old in good health. The rearrangement links TRBV5-1 to TRBJ2-1, with 7 bases aligning to TRBD2. The CDR3 nucleotides are TGCGCCAGCAGGCGGGGAGGGGATGAGCAGTTCTTC. Its protein product is CASRRGGDEQFF.